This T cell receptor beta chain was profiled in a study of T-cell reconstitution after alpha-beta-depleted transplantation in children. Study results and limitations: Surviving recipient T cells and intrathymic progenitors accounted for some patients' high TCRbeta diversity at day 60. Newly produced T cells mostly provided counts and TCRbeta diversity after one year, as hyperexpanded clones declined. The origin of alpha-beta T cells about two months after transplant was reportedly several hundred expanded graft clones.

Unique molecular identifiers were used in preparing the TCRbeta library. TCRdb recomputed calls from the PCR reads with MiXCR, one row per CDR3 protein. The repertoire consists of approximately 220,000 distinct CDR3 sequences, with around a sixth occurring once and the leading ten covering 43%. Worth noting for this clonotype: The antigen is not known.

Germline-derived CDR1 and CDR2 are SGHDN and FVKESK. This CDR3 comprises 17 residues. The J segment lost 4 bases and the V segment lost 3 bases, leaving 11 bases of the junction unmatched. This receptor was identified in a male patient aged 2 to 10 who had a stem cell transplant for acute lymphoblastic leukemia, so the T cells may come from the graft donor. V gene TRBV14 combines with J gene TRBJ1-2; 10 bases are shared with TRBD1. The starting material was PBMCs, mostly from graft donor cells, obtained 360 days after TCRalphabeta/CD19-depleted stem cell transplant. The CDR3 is CASSQYRDRGPPYGYTF. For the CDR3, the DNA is TGTGCCAGCAGCCAGTACCGGGACAGGGGACCTCCCTATGGCTACACCTTC.